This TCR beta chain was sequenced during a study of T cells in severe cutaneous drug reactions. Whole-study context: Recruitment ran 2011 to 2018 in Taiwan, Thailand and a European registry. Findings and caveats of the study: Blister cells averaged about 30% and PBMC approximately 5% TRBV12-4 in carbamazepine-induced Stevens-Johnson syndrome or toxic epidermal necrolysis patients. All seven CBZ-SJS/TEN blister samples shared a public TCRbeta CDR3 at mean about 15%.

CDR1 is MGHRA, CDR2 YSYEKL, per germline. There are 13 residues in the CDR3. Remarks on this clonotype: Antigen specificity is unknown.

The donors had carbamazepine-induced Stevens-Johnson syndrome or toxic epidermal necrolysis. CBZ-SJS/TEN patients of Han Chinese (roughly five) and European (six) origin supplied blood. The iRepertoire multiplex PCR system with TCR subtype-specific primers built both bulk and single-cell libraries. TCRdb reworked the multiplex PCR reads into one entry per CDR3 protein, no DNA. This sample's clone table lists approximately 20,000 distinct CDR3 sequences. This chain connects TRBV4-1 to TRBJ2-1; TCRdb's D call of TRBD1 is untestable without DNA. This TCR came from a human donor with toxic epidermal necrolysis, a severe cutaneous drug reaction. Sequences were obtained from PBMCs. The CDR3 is CASSQEQGNEQFF.